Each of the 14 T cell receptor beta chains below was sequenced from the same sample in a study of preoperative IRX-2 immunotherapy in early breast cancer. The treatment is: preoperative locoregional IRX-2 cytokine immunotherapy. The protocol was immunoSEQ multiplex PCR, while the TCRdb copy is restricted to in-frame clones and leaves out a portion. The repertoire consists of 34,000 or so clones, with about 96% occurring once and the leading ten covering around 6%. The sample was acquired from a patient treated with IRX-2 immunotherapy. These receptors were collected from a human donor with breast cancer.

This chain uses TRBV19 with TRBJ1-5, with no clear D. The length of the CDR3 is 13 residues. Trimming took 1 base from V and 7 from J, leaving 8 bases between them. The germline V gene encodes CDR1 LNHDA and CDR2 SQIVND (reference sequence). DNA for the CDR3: TGTGCCAGTAGTATAGCTTCGCACCAGCCCCAGCATTTT. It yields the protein CASSIASHQPQHF.

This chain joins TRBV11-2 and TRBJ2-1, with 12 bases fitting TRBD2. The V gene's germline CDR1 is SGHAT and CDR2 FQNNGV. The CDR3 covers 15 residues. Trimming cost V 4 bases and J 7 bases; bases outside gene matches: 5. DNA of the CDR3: TGTGCCAGCAGCTCCCGACTAGCGGGAGCAAATGAGCAGTTCTTC. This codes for CASSSRLAGANEQFF.

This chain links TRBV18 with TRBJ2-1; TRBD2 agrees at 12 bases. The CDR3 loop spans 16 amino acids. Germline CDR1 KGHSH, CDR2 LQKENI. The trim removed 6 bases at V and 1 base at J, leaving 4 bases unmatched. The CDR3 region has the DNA TGTGCCAGCTCGGAGACTAGCGGGAGTTCCTACAATGAGCAGTTCTTC. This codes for CASSETSGSSYNEQFF.

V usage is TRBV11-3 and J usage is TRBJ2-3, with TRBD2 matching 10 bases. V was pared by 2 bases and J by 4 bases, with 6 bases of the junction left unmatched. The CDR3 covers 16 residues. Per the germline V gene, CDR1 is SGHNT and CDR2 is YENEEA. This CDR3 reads CASSLKAGLASDTQYF. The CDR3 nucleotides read TGTGCCAGCAGCTTAAAGGCGGGACTAGCGTCAGATACGCAGTATTTT.

The CDR3 sequence is CASRTGTYRTGELFF. The CDR3, as DNA: TGTGCCAGCCGTACAGGGACCTACCGGACCGGGGAGCTGTTTTTT. The V and J genes are TRBV2 and TRBJ2-2, with D perhaps TRBD1 (6 bases). The germline V gene encodes CDR1 SNHLY and CDR2 FYNNEI. Between the trimmed V and J ends, which lost 8 bases and 5 bases, there was a span of 18 bases. The CDR3 covers 15 residues.

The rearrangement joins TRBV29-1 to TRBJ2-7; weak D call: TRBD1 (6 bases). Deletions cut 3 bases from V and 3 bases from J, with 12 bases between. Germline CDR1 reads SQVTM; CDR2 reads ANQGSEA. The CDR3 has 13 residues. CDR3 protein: CSVEPVGGYEQYF. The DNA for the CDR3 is TGCAGCGTTGAGCCGGTAGGGGGCTACGAGCAGTACTTC.

The CDR3 loop is CATSRNQETQYF. For the CDR3, the DNA is TGTGCCACCAGCAGGAATCAAGAGACCCAGTACTTC. The gene calls are TRBV15 and TRBJ2-5; no clear D gene. V was shortened by 3 bases and J by 2 bases, with 4 bases between the two germline ends. Germline assignment: CDR1 LNHNV and CDR2 YYDKDF (reference sequence). The CDR3 contains 12 residues.

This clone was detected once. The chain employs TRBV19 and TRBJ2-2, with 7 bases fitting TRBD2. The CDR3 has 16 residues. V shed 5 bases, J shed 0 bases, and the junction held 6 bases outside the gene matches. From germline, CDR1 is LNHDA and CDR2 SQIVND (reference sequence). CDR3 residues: CASSQLALANTGELFF. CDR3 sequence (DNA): TGTGCCAGTAGTCAACTAGCGCTCGCGAACACCGGGGAGCTGTTTTTT.

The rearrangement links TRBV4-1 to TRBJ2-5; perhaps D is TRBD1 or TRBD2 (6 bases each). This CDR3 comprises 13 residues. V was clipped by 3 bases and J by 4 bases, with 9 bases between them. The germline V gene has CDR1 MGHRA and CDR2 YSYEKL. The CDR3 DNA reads TGCGCCAGCAGCCAGGAGGGGGGAGAGACCCAGTACTTC. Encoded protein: CASSQEGGETQYF.

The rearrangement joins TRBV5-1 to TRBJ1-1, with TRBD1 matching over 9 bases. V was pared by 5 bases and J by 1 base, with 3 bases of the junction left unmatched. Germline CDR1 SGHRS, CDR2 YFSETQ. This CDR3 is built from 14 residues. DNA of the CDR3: TGCGCCAGCAGACAGGGGGCAAAGAACACTGAAGCTTTCTTT. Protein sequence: CASRQGAKNTEAFF.

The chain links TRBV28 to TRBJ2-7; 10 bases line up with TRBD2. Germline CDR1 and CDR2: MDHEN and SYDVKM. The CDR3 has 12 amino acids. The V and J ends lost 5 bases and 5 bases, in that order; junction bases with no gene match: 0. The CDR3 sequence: CASSLAGDEQYF. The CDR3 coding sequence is TGTGCCAGCAGTCTAGCGGGAGACGAGCAGTACTTC.

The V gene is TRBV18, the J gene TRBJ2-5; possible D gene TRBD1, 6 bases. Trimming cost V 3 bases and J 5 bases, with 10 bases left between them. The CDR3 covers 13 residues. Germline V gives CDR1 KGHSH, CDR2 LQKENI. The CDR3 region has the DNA TGTGCCAGCTCACCTGGGCAGGGGGAGACCCAGTACTTC. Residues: CASSPGQGETQYF. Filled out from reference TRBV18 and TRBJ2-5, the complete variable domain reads NAGVMQNPRHLVRRRGQEARLRCSPMKGHSHVYWYRQLPEEGLKFMVYLQKENIIDESGMPKERFSAEFPKEGPSILRIQQVVRGDSAAYFCASSPGQGETQYFGPGTRLLVL.

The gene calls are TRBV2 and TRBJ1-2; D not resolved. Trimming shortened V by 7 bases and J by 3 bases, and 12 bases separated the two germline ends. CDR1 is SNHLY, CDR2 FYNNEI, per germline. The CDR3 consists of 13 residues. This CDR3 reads CASKRARDYGYTF. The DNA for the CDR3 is TGTGCCAGCAAAAGGGCAAGGGACTATGGCTACACCTTC.

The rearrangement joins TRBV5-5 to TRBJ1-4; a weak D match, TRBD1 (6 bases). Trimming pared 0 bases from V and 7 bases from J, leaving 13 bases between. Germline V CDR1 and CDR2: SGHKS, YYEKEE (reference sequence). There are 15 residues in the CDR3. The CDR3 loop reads CASSLDGQLVEKLFF. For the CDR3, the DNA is TGTGCCAGCAGCTTGGACGGACAGCTTGTTGAAAAACTGTTTTTT.